The rows below give T cell receptor beta chains drawn from one sample of a study of shared clonotypes between healthy human individuals. Libraries were prepared by immunoSEQ multiplex PCR; TCRdb keeps only in-frame clonotypes and omits some of them. The repertoire has more than 200,000 clones, approximately 65% of them found once; the top ten carry approximately 12%. Sequencing used memory CD4+ T cells sorted from blood. The source of these receptors is a man aged 25-45 years in good health. CDR3s include the opening cysteine and the closing phenylalanine or tryptophan. D genes are given only for firm matches. Some rows have no size entry. The others give once, few or many, or a class for an expanded clone.

TRBJ2-7 . . TRBV5-1 CASSFPDSRFSVEQYF TGCGCCAGCAGCTTCCCGGACAGCCGGTTTTCGGTCGAGCAGTACTTC
TRBJ1-4 . TRBD1 TRBV4-1 CASSQMGTGHGEKLFF TGCGCCAGCAGCCAGATGGGGACAGGGCACGGGGAAAAACTGTTTTTT
TRBJ2-3 . TRBD1 TRBV7-8 CASSPGQGAGTDTQYF TGTGCCAGCAGCCCAGGACAGGGGGCTGGCACAGATACGCAGTATTTT
TRBJ1-5 . . TRBV2 CASRTGQAGQPQHF TGTGCCAGCAGGACGGGGCAAGCTGGTCAGCCCCAGCATTTT
TRBJ2-1 . . TRBV28 CASRRQGTNEQFF TGTGCCAGCCGGCGGCAGGGTACCAATGAGCAGTTCTTC
TRBJ2-3 . TRBD2 TRBV5-1 CASSTTSGSPDTQYF TGCGCCAGCAGTACGACTAGCGGGAGTCCAGATACGCAGTATTTT
TRBJ2-2 . . TRBV5-1 CASSLALRGQDAGELFF TGCGCCAGCAGCTTGGCTCTCCGGGGGCAGGATGCCGGGGAGCTGTTTTTT
TRBJ2-1 . . TRBV29-1 CSGEEGPYNEQFF TGCAGCGGCGAGGAGGGCCCTTACAATGAGCAGTTCTTC
TRBJ2-2 . TRBD2 TRBV5-4 CASSAGLAGPGVTGELFF TGTGCCAGCAGCGCGGGACTAGCGGGGCCTGGGGTGACCGGGGAGCTGTTTTTT
TRBJ2-7 . TRBD2 TRBV2 CASRIAGGASEQYF TGTGCCAGCAGGATAGCGGGAGGGGCCTCCGAGCAGTACTTC
TRBJ2-1 . . TRBV29-1 CSVGRGVSYNEQFF TGCAGCGTTGGGCGGGGCGTCTCCTACAATGAGCAGTTCTTC
TRBJ1-2 . . TRBV28 CAGFRSNPGGPRGYTF TGTGCCGGATTTCGTTCCAACCCGGGGGGCCCGCGTGGCTACACCTTC
TRBJ2-5 . TRBD2 TRBV5-1 CASTWGTSGYQETQYF TGCGCCAGCACCTGGGGGACTAGCGGATACCAAGAGACCCAGTACTTC
TRBJ2-1 . . TRBV9 CASSVRDSSLWQFF TGTGCCAGCAGCGTAAGGGACTCGTCATTATGGCAGTTCTTC
TRBJ1-1 few TRBD1 TRBV2 CASRQSRDRAAAEAFF TGTGCCAGCAGACAATCGCGGGACAGGGCGGCGGCTGAAGCTTTCTTT
TRBJ2-3 . . TRBV10-2 CASSEIGPDTQYF TGCGCCAGCAGTGAAATAGGCCCAGATACGCAGTATTTT
TRBJ1-5 . . TRBV6-6 CASSLDPGQPQHF TGTGCCAGCAGCCTAGATCCGGGGCAGCCCCAGCATTTT
TRBJ1-1 . . TRBV7-8 CASSLRGRTEAFF TGTGCCAGCAGCTTAAGGGGAAGAACTGAAGCTTTCTTT
TRBJ2-2 . TRBD2 TRBV5-6 CASSTGTSGYTGELFF TGTGCCAGCAGCACCGGGACTAGCGGATACACCGGGGAGCTGTTTTTT
TRBJ2-4 . . TRBV28 CASSNQLAALAKNIQYF TGTGCCAGCAGCAATCAACTGGCAGCCTTAGCCAAAAACATTCAGTACTTC
TRBJ2-6 . TRBD1 TRBV7-3 CASSHGTGSNSGANVLTF TGTGCCAGCAGCCACGGGACAGGGTCGAACTCTGGGGCCAACGTCCTGACTTTC
TRBJ2-1 once TRBD2 TRBV4-1 CASSQVRASGFNEQFF TGCGCCAGCAGCCAAGTCCGGGCTAGCGGGTTCAATGAGCAGTTCTTC